The 2 T cell receptor beta chains in this list originate from one sample, sequenced in a study of T cell changes during pregnancy in multiple sclerosis. The table came from immunoSEQ multiplex PCR; TCRdb's copy has only in-frame clones and leaves some out. The sample records 45,000 to 60,000 clones, around 90% being singletons. This specimen consisted of CD4+ T cells from peripheral blood mononuclear cells, obtained after pregnancy. The receptors here all came from a female donor in good health, enrolled as a control in a pregnancy study.

The chain joins TRBV9 to TRBJ2-5, with TRBD2 matching 8 bases. Unmatched junction bases numbered 3, after V lost 4 bases and J lost 4 bases. Germline V CDR1 and CDR2: SGDLS, YYNGEE. The CDR3 length is 13 residues. The DNA of the CDR3 is TGTGCCAGCAGCCTTAGCGGGGCAGAGACCCAGTACTTC. It specifies CASSLSGAETQYF.

V gene TRBV5-4 combines with J gene TRBJ2-3; tentatively, D is TRBD2 (6 bases). Germline loops: CDR1 SGHNT, CDR2 YYREEE (reference sequence). The V end was cut by 5 bases, the J end by 0 bases, with 13 bases between. The CDR3 is 15 residues long. CDR3: CASSGSGLSTDTQYF. The CDR3 coding sequence is TGTGCCAGCAGTGGTAGCGGACTCAGCACAGATACGCAGTATTTT.